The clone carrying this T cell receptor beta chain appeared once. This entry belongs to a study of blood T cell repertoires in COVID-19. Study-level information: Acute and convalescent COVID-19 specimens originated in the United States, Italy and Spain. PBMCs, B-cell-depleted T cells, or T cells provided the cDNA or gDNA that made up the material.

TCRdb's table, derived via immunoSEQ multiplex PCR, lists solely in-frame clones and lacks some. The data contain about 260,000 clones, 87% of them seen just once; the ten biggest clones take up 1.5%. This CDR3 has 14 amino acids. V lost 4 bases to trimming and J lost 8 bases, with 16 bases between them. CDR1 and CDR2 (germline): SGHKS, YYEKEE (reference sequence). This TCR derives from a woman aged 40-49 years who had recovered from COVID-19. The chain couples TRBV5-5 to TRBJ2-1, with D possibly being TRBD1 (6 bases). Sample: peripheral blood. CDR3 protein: CASSLWSQGHEQFF. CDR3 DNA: TGTGCCAGCAGCCTGTGGAGTCAGGGGCATGAGCAGTTCTTC.